A single sample gave rise to the 10 T cell receptor beta chains below, sequenced in a study of T cell repertoires in cytomegalovirus infection. These receptors lack a known antigen. TCRdb processed the reads anew with MiXCR; each CDR3 protein has one entry. This sample carries about 310,000 distinct CDR3 sequences, around a quarter of them seen once, and the ten largest clones take about an eighth. The specimen comprised cultured PBMCs, sampled from culture after CMV antigen stimulation. Source of these receptors: a human donor in good health (CMV status not recorded). Some clones in this sample may be carry-over from other donors' samples.

This clonotype has just one count. The rearrangement uses TRBV27 and TRBJ1-1, with D uncertain. Between the trimmed V and J ends, which lost 5 bases and 1 base, there was a span of 11 bases. CDR3 size: 14 residues. Germline loops: CDR1 MNHEY, CDR2 SMNVEV (reference sequence). CDR3 sequence: CASSPRTANTEAFF. In DNA, the CDR3 is TGTGCCAGCAGTCCCAGGACTGCGAACACTGAAGCTTTCTTT.

For the CDR3, the DNA is TGTGCCAGCAGTTCGCAACAGGGAGGGTCAAGTCAGCCCCAGCATTTT. Its protein is CASSSQQGGSSQPQHF. The chain combines TRBV28 with TRBJ1-5, with D possibly TRBD1 on 6 matching bases. This CDR3 comprises 16 residues. V lost 4 bases, J lost 6 bases, and 19 bases lay in between. Germline assignment: CDR1 MDHEN and CDR2 SYDVKM.

This clonotype has a count of ten or more. The chain is built from TRBV7-6 and TRBJ2-5; D remains ambiguous. Per germline, CDR1 SGHVS and CDR2 FNYEAQ. Trimming removed 3 bases from V and 4 bases from J, with 6 bases in between. The CDR3 spans 12 residues. CDR3 sequence (DNA): TGTGCCAGCAGCTTTGATCCAGAGACCCAGTACTTC. It encodes CASSFDPETQYF.

Only a few counts were recorded for this clonotype. The chain has TRBV12-3 or TRBV12-4 and TRBJ2-1; D may be TRBD2 (6 bases). The V end was cut by 1 base, the J end by 8 bases, with 15 bases between. The CDR3 extends over 15 amino acids. For the CDR3, the DNA is TGTGCCAGCAGTTTAGAGACGGGAGTGGAGTATGAGCAGTTCTTC. Protein sequence: CASSLETGVEYEQFF.

A few counts support this clonotype. V and J are TRBV5-1 and TRBJ1-4; tentative D call: TRBD1 (6 bases). Trimming stripped 5 bases from V and 8 bases from J, with 16 bases between. The CDR3 loop spans 14 amino acids. Germline loops: CDR1 SGHRS, CDR2 YFSETQ. The CDR3 spells CASRNGQRKEKLFF. The CDR3 DNA reads as TGCGCCAGCAGAAACGGACAGCGGAAGGAAAAACTGTTTTTT.

This clonotype was found many times. V is TRBV5-1 and J is TRBJ1-6, with a weak D call TRBD1 (5 bases). Trimming took off 4 bases at V and 4 bases at J, with 12 bases between the two ends. The CDR3 covers 15 residues. Germline-derived CDR1 and CDR2 are SGHRS and YFSETQ. The CDR3 DNA reads TGCGCCAGCAGCACTTCGACAGATTATAATTCACCCCTCCACTTT. It codes for CASSTSTDYNSPLHF.

This chain's CDR3 is CASSRPGQKGLGVDQPQHF. In nucleotides, the CDR3 is TGCGCCAGCAGCCGACCGGGACAGAAGGGATTGGGTGTGGATCAGCCCCAGCATTTT. The chain joins TRBV5-1 to TRBJ1-5, with TRBD1 matching over 7 bases. The CDR3 loop spans 19 amino acids. Losses at the gene ends were 4 bases for V and 5 bases for J; bases not matched to a gene: 21. Germline V CDR1 and CDR2: SGHRS, YFSETQ. Full variable domain (missing parts from reference TRBV5-1 and TRBJ1-5): KAGVTQTPRYLIKTRGQQVTLSCSPISGHRSVSWYQQTPGQGLQFLFEYFSETQRNKGNFPGRFSGRQFSNSRSEMNVSTLELGDSALYLCASSRPGQKGLGVDQPQHFGDGTRLSIL.

As DNA, the CDR3 is TGTGCCATCAGGGCCGGTAAAGGGCGGGACCCCACAGATACGCAGTATTTT. Translating gives CAIRAGKGRDPTDTQYF. This chain connects TRBV10-3 to TRBJ2-3; a possible D gene is TRBD2 (6 bases). V lost 6 bases, J lost 2 bases, and 21 bases lay in between. The length of the CDR3 is 17 residues. CDR1 is ENHRY, CDR2 SYGVKD, per germline.

The chain is built from TRBV28 and TRBJ2-5; D possibly corresponds to TRBD1 (5 bases). The germline CDR1 and CDR2 sequences are MDHEN and SYDVKM. This CDR3 has 13 residues. Trimming took 7 bases from V and 3 from J, leaving 12 bases between them. Here the CDR3 reads CASIKKGKETQYF. The CDR3 region has the DNA TGTGCCAGCATTAAAAAGGGGAAAGAGACCCAGTACTTC. The whole variable domain, filled in from reference TRBV28 and TRBJ2-5, reads DVKVTQSSRYLVKRTGEKVFLECVQDMDHENMFWYRQDPGLGLRLIYFSYDVKMKEKGDIPEGYSVSREKKERFSLILESASTNQTSMYLCASIKKGKETQYFGPGTRLLVL.

The chain has TRBV7-9 and TRBJ2-7; D gene ambiguous. Germline V gene data show CDR1 as SEHNR and CDR2 as FQNEAQ (reference sequence). There are 13 residues in the CDR3. V lost 5 bases and J 3 bases, leaving 11 bases between the germline ends. CDR3 bases: TGTGCCAGCAGCCGAACACCCAACTACGAGCAGTACGTC. Protein: CASSRTPNYEQYV.